The next 4 T cell receptor beta chains were all read from a single sample in a study of blood T cell repertoires in COVID-19. Clones were sequenced by immunoSEQ multiplex PCR, and TCRdb holds only the in-frame ones, with some missing. The profile shows just over 80,000 clones, around 88% of them singletons. The sample was PBMCs or T cells enriched from blood (not recorded which). These receptors were obtained from a woman aged 45-60 years with acute COVID-19.

This sequence joins TRBV5-1 and TRBJ1-1; TRBD1 agrees at 7 bases. CDR3 size: 17 residues. The germline V gene has CDR1 SGHRS and CDR2 YFSETQ. V lost 0 bases, J lost 1 base, and 9 bases stayed unmatched. The CDR3 DNA sequence: TGCGCCAGCAGCTTGGTTTGGGACAGTTACACGAACACTGAAGCTTTCTTT. It yields the protein CASSLVWDSYTNTEAFF.

CDR3 in amino acids: CATSRDRGKGTAFF. The DNA of the CDR3 is TGTGCCACCAGCAGAGATCGGGGGAAGGGAACAGCTTTCTTT. The V call is TRBV15, the J call TRBJ1-1; weak D call: TRBD1 (5 bases). The V end was cut by 0 bases, the J end by 10 bases, with 15 bases between. Germline V CDR1 and CDR2: LNHNV, YYDKDF (reference sequence). This CDR3 region has 14 residues.

The J gene is TRBJ1-1, the V gene TRBV5-1; D is unresolved. Germline V gene data show CDR1 as SGHRS and CDR2 as YFSETQ. V gave up 0 bases and J gave up 1 base, with 10 bases separating them. This CDR3 is built from 15 residues. The CDR3 protein is CASSLVGRSNTEAFF. DNA for the CDR3: TGCGCCAGCAGCTTGGTTGGCAGGTCGAACACTGAAGCTTTCTTT.

This clone was recorded once. DNA for the CDR3: TGTGCCAGCAGTCCGGGACAGGGGTTTAGGAGGTCAGGCTCTGGGGCCAACGTCCTGACTTTC. Translated: CASSPGQGFRRSGSGANVLTF. This chain uses TRBV28 with TRBJ2-6, with 10 bases aligning to TRBD1. The junction had 16 bases not matched to a gene; V was cut back by 5 bases and J by 0 bases. This CDR3 has 21 residues. CDR1 is MDHEN, CDR2 SYDVKM, per germline.